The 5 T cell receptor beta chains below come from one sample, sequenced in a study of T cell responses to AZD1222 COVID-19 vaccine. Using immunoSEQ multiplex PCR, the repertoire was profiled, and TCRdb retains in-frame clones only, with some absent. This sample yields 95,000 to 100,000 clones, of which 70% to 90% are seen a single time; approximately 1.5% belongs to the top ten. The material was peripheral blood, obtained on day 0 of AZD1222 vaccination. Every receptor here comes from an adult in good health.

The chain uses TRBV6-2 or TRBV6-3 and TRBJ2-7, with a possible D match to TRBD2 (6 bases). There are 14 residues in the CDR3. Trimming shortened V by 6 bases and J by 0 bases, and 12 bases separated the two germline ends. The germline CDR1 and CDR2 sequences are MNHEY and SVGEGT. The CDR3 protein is CASSQDGSSYEQYF. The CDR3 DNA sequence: TGTGCCAGCAGCCAGGACGGGAGCTCCTACGAGCAGTACTTC.

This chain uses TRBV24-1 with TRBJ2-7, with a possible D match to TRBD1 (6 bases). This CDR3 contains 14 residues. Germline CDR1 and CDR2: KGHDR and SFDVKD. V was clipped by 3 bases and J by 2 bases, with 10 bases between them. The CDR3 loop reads CATSDTRDTYEQYF. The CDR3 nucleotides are TGTGCCACCAGTGATACCCGGGACACCTACGAGCAGTACTTC.

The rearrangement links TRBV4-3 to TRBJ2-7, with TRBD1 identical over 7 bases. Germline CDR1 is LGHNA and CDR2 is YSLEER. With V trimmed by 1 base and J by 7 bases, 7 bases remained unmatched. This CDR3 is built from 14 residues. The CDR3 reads CASSQVGTGVEQYF. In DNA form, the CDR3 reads TGCGCCAGCAGCCAAGTCGGAACAGGGGTTGAGCAGTACTTC.

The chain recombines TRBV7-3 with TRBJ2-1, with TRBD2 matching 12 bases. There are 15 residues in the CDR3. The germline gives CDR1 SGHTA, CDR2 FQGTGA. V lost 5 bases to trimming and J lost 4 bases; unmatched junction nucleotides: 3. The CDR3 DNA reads TGTGCCAGCAGCCTTGGGACTAGCGGGTACAATGAGCAGTTCTTC. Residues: CASSLGTSGYNEQFF.

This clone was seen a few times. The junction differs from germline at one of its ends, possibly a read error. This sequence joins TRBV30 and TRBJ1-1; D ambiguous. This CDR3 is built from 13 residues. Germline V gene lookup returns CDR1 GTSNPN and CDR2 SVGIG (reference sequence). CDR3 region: CAWSVTANTEAFF. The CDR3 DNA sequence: TGTGCATGGAGTGTCACCGCGAACACTGAAGCTTTCTTT.